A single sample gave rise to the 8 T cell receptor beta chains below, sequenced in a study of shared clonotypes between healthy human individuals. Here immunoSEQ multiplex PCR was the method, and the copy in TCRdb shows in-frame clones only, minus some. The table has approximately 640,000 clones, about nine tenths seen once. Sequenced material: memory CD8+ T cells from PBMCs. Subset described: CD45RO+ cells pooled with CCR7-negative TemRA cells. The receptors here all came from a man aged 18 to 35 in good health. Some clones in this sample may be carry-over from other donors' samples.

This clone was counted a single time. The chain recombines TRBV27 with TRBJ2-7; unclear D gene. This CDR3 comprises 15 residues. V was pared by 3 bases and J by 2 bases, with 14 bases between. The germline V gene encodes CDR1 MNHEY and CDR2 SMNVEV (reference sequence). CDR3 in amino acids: CASSLGATETYEQYF. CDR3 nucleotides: TGTGCCAGCAGTTTGGGCGCCACCGAGACCTACGAGCAGTACTTC.

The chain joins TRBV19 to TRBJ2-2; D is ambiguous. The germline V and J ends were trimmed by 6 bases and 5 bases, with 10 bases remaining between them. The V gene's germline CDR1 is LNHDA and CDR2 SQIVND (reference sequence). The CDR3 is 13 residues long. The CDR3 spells CASSPIGTGELFF. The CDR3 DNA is TGTGCCAGTAGCCCTATTGGGACCGGGGAGCTGTTTTTT.

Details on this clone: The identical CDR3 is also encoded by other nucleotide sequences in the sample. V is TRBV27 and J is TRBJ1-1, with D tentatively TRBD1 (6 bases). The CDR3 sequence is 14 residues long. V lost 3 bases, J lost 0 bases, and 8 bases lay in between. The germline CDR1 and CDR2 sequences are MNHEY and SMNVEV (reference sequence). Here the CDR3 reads CASSFGQMNTEAFF. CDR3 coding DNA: TGTGCCAGCAGTTTTGGACAGATGAACACTGAAGCTTTCTTT.

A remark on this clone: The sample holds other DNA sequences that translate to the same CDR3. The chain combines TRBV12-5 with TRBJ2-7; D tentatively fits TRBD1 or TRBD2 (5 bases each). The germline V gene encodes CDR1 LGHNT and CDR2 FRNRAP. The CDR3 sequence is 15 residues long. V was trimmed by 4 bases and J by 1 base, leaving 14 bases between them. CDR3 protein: CASGSPPRGSYEQYF. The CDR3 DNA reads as TGTGCTAGTGGTTCTCCCCCGAGGGGTTCCTACGAGCAGTACTTC.

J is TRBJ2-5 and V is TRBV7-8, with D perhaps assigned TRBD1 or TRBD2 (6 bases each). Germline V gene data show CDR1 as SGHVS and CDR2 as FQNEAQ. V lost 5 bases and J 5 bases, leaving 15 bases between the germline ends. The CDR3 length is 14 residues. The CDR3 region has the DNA TGTGCCAGCAGCGTGGGGGGCATATGGGAGACCCAGTACTTC. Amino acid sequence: CASSVGGIWETQYF.

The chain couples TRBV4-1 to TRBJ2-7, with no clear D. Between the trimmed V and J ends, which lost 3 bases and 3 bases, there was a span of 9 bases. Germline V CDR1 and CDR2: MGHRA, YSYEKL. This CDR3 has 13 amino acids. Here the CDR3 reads CASSHSLLYEQYF. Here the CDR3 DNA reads TGCGCCAGCAGCCACAGCCTCCTCTACGAGCAGTACTTC.

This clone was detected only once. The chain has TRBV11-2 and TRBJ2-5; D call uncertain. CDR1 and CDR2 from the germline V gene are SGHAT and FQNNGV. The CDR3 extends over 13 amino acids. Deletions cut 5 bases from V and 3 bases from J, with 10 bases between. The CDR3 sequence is CASSGPAKETQYF. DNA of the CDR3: TGTGCCAGCAGCGGGCCAGCAAAAGAGACCCAGTACTTC.

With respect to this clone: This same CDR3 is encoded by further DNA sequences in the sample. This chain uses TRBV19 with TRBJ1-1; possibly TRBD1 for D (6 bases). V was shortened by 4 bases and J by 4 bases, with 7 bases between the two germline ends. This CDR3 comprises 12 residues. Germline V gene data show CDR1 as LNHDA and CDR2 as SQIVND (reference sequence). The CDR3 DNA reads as TGTGCCAGTAGTACAGGGGTCACTGAAGCTTTCTTT. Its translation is CASSTGVTEAFF.